These T cell receptor beta chains were read from a single sample in a study of T cell responses to AZD1222 COVID-19 vaccine. Clones were sequenced by immunoSEQ multiplex PCR, and TCRdb holds only the in-frame ones, with some missing. The data contain over 150,000 clones, approximately 93% of them singletons. Sequenced material: peripheral blood, taken 28 days after the second AZD1222 dose. These TCRs come from an adult who received the AZD1222 COVID-19 vaccine. The CDR3 runs from the conserved cysteine through the conserved F or W. Fields, in order: D gene, J gene, clone size, V gene, CDR3 protein, CDR3 DNA. The D gene is left open where the match is weak. Size tells how often a clone was seen (once, few, many) or the class of an expanded clone, and some rows leave it out.

d_call: -; j_call: TRBJ1-3; clone_size: -; v_call: TRBV14; cdr3_aa: CASSQAGAHSGNTIYF; cdr3_nt: TGTGCCAGCAGCCAAGCAGGGGCCCACTCTGGAAACACCATATATTTT
d_call: -; j_call: TRBJ2-2; clone_size: once; v_call: TRBV11-2; cdr3_aa: CASSLGLFSEPGELFF; cdr3_nt: TGTGCCAGCAGCTTAGGTCTGTTTTCTGAGCCCGGGGAGCTGTTTTTT
d_call: -; j_call: TRBJ1-2; clone_size: -; v_call: TRBV30; cdr3_aa: CAWRGGNYGYTF; cdr3_nt: TGTGCCTGGAGGGGGGGTAACTATGGCTACACCTTC
d_call: -; j_call: TRBJ1-6; clone_size: -; v_call: TRBV7-9; cdr3_aa: CASSSLDNSPLHF; cdr3_nt: TGTGCCAGCAGCTCCCTGGATAATTCACCCCTCCACTTT
d_call: TRBD1; j_call: TRBJ1-6; clone_size: -; v_call: TRBV15; cdr3_aa: CATSTRQGRQSPLHF; cdr3_nt: TGTGCCACCAGCACACGACAGGGACGGCAATCACCCCTCCACTTT
d_call: -; j_call: TRBJ2-7; clone_size: -; v_call: TRBV3-1/TRBV3-2; cdr3_aa: CASSQDSSVPYEQYF; cdr3_nt: TGTGCCAGCAGCCAAGATTCTTCGGTTCCCTACGAGCAGTACTTC
d_call: -; j_call: TRBJ2-7; clone_size: -; v_call: TRBV5-5; cdr3_aa: CASSLTGRSHEQYF; cdr3_nt: TGTGCCAGCAGCCTTACAGGGAGGTCCCACGAGCAGTACTTC
d_call: -; j_call: TRBJ1-5; clone_size: -; v_call: TRBV4-2; cdr3_aa: CASSQVSTVGEQPQHF; cdr3_nt: TGTGCCAGCAGCCAAGTGAGTACGGTGGGGGAACAGCCCCAGCATTTT
d_call: -; j_call: TRBJ1-2; clone_size: -; v_call: TRBV6-6; cdr3_aa: CASSQQGSEGYTF; cdr3_nt: TGTGCCAGCAGCCAACAGGGATCGGAGGGCTACACCTTC
d_call: -; j_call: TRBJ2-7; clone_size: -; v_call: TRBV6-2/TRBV6-3; cdr3_aa: CASSYETGSVYEQYF; cdr3_nt: TGTGCCAGCAGTTACGAGACAGGCTCCGTCTACGAGCAGTACTTC
d_call: TRBD1; j_call: TRBJ2-7; clone_size: -; v_call: TRBV27; cdr3_aa: CASSRAGTGGILGIEQYF; cdr3_nt: TGTGCCAGCAGTAGGGCCGGGACAGGGGGCATCCTAGGGATCGAGCAGTACTTC
d_call: TRBD1; j_call: TRBJ1-4; clone_size: -; v_call: TRBV7-9; cdr3_aa: CASSPGQGATNEKLFF; cdr3_nt: TGTGCCAGCAGCCCGGGACAGGGGGCCACTAATGAAAAACTGTTTTTT
d_call: -; j_call: TRBJ1-1; clone_size: -; v_call: TRBV5-5; cdr3_aa: CASSLARGRFPEAFF; cdr3_nt: TGTGCCAGCAGCTTGGCCCGGGGACGGTTCCCTGAAGCTTTCTTT
d_call: TRBD2; j_call: TRBJ2-3; clone_size: -; v_call: TRBV9; cdr3_aa: CASSVEPSGGPLTDTQYF; cdr3_nt: TGTGCCAGCAGCGTAGAGCCTAGCGGGGGACCCCTCACAGATACGCAGTATTTT
d_call: -; j_call: TRBJ2-3; clone_size: -; v_call: TRBV9; cdr3_aa: CASSVGAHFLTDTQYF; cdr3_nt: TGTGCCAGCAGCGTCGGGGCCCACTTTCTCACAGATACGCAGTATTTT
d_call: -; j_call: TRBJ1-6; clone_size: -; v_call: TRBV7-2; cdr3_aa: CASSLGIPPNSPLHF; cdr3_nt: TGTGCCAGCAGCTTAGGGATCCCCCCGAATTCACCCCTCCACTTT